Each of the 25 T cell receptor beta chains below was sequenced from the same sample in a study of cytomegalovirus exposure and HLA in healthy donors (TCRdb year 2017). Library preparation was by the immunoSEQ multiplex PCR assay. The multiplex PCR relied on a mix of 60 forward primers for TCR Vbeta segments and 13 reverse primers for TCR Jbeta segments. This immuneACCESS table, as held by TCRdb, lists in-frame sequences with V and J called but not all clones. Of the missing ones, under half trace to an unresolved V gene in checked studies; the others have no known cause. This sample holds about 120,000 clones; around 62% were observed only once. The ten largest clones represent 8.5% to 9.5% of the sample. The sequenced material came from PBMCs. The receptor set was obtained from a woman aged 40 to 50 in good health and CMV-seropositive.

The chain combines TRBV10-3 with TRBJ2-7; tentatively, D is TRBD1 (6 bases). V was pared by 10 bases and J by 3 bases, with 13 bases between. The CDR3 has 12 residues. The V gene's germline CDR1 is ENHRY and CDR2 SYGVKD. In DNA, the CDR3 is TGTGCCACCTCGGACAGAAACTACGAGCAGTACTTC. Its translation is CATSDRNYEQYF.

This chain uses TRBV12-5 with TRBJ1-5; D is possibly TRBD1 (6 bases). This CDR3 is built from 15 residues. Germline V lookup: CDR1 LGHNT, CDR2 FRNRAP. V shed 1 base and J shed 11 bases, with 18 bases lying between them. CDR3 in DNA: TGTGCTAGTGGTTTGGGGTCAGGGCTCAAGGGGGCCCAGCATTTT. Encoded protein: CASGLGSGLKGAQHF.

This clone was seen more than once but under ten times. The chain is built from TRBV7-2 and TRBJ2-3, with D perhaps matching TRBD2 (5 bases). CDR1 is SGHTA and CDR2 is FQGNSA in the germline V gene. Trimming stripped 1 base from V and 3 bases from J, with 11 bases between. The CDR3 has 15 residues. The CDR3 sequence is CASSLGWERTDTQYF. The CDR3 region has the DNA TGTGCCAGCAGCTTAGGGTGGGAGAGGACAGATACGCAGTATTTT.

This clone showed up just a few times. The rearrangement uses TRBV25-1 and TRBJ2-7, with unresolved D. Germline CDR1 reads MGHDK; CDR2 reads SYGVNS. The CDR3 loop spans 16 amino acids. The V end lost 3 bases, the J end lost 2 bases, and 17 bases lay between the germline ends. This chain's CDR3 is CASSDVSGERPYEQYF. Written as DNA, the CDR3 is TGTGCCAGCAGTGACGTTAGTGGAGAGCGCCCCTACGAGCAGTACTTC.

The CDR3 coding sequence is TGTGCCAGCGGAGGGACAGGGCACCCCGGGGAGCTGTTTTTT. It codes for CASGGTGHPGELFF. V usage is TRBV9 and J usage is TRBJ2-2; 9 nucleotides agree with TRBD1. V lost 7 bases and J lost 6; bases outside the gene matches: 7. The CDR3 totals 14 residues. The V gene's germline CDR1 is SGDLS and CDR2 YYNGEE. The whole variable domain, remainder taken from reference TRBV9 and TRBJ2-2, is DSGVTQTPKHLITATGQRVTLRCSPRSGDLSVYWYQQSLDQGLQFLIQYYNGEERAKGNILERFSAQQFPDLHSELNLSSLELGDSALYFCASGGTGHPGELFFGEGSRLTVL.

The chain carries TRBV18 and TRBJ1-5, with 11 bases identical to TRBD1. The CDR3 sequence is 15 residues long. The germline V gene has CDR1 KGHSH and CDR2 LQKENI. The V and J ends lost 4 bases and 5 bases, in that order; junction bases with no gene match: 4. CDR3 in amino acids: CASSRGTGGDQPQHF. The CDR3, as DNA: TGTGCCAGCTCACGTGGGACAGGGGGTGATCAGCCCCAGCATTTT. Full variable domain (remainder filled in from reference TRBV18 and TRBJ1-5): NAGVMQNPRHLVRRRGQEARLRCSPMKGHSHVYWYRQLPEEGLKFMVYLQKENIIDESGMPKERFSAEFPKEGPSILRIQQVVRGDSAAYFCASSRGTGGDQPQHFGDGTRLSIL.

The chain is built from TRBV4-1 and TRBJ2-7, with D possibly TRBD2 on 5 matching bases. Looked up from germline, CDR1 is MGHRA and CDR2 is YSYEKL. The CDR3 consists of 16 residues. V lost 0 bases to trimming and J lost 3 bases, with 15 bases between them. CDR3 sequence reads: CASSQDHWADYYEQYF. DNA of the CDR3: TGCGCCAGCAGCCAAGATCATTGGGCCGACTACTACGAGCAGTACTTC.

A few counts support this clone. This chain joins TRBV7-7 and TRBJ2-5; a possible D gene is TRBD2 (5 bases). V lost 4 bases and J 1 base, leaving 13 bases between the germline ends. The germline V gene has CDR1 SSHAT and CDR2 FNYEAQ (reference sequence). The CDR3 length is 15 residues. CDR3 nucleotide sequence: TGTGCCAGCAGCTCTAGTCGCGGGTCCCAAGAGACCCAGTACTTC. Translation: CASSSSRGSQETQYF.

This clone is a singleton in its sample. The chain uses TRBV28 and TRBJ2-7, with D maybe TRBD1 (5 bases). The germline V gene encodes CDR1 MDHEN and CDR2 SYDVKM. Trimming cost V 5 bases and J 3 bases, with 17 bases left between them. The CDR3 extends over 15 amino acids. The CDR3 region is CASSLRGKKHYEQYF. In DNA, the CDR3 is TGTGCCAGCAGTCTAAGGGGCAAGAAGCACTACGAGCAGTACTTC.

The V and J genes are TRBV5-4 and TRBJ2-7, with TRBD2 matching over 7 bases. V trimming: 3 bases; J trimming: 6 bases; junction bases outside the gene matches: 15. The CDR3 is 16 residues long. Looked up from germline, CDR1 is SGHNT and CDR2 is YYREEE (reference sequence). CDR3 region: CASSWGGGSSGSEQYF. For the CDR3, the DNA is TGTGCCAGCAGCTGGGGGGGAGGCAGTTCTGGCTCCGAGCAGTACTTC.

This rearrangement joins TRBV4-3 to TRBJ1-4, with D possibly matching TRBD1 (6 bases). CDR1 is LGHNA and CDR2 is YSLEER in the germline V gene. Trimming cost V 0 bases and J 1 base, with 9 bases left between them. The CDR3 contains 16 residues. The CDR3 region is CASSQEEDRTNEKLFF. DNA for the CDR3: TGCGCCAGCAGCCAAGAAGAGGACAGAACTAATGAAAAACTGTTTTTT.

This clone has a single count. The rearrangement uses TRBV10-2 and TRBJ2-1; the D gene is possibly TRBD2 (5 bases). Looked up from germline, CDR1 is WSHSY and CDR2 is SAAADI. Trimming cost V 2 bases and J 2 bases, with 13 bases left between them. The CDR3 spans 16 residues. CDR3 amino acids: CASSEGRTGTYNEQFF. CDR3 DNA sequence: TGCGCCAGCAGTGAGGGTAGGACTGGCACCTACAATGAGCAGTTCTTC.

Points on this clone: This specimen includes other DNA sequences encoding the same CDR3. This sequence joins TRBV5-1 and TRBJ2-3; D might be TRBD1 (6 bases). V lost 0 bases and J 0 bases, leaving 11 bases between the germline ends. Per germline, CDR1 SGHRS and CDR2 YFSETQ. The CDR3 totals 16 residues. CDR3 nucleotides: TGCGCCAGCAGCTTGGGTTATAGGGGGAGCACAGATACGCAGTATTTT. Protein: CASSLGYRGSTDTQYF.

The CDR3 loop reads CASSISRGNQPQHF. The CDR3 nucleotides read TGTGCCAGTAGTATAAGCAGGGGTAATCAGCCCCAGCATTTT. The chain employs TRBV19 and TRBJ1-5, with D possibly being TRBD1 (6 bases). The CDR3 is 14 residues long. The germline V and J ends were trimmed by 2 bases and 4 bases, with 9 bases remaining between them. The germline gives CDR1 LNHDA, CDR2 SQIVND (reference sequence).

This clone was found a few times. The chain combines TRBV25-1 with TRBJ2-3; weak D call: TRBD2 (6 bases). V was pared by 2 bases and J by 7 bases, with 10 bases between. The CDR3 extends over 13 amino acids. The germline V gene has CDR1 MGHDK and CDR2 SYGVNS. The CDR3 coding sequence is TGTGCCAGCAGTGAAGGAGGGGCATATACGCAGTATTTT. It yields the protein CASSEGGAYTQYF.

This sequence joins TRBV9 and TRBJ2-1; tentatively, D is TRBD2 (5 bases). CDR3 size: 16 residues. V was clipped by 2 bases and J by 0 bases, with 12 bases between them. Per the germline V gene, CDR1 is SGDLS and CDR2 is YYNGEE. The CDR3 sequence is CASSVAADFSYNEQFF. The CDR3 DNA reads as TGTGCCAGCAGCGTTGCAGCGGACTTCTCCTACAATGAGCAGTTCTTC.

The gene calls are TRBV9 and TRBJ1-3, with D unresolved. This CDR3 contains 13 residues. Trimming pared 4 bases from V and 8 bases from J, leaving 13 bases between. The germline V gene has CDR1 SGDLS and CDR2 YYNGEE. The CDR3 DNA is TGTGCCAGCAGCCTTGACTCGGGAGACACCATATATTTT. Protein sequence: CASSLDSGDTIYF.

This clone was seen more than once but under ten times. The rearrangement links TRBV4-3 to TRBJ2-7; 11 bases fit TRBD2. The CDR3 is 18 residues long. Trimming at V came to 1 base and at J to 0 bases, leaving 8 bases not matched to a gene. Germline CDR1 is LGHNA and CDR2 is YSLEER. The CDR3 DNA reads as TGCGCCAGCAGCCAAGGAAGAAAAGGGACTAGCGGCTCCTACGAGCAGTACTTC. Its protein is CASSQGRKGTSGSYEQYF.

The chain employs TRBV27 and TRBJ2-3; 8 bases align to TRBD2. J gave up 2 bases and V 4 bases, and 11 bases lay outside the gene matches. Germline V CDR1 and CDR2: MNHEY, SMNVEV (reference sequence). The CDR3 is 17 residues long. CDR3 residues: CASSSLLAEANTDTQYF. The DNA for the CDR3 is TGTGCCAGCAGTTCCCTACTAGCGGAGGCTAACACAGATACGCAGTATTTT.

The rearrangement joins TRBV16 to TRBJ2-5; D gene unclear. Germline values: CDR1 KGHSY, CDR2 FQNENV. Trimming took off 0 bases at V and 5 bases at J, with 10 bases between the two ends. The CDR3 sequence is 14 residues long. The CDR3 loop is CASSQSPDSETQYF. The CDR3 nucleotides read TGTGCCAGCAGCCAATCACCCGACTCGGAGACCCAGTACTTC.

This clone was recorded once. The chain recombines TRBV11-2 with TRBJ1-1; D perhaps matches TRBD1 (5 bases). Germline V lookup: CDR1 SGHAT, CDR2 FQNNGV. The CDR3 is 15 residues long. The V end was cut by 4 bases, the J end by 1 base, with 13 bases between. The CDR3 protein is CASSSGHLGNTEAFF. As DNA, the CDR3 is TGTGCCAGCAGCTCAGGACACTTGGGGAACACTGAAGCTTTCTTT.

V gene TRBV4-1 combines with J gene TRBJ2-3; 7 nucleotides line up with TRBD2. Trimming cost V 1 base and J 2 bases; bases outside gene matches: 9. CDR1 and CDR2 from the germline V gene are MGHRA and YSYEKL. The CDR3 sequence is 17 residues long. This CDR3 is CASSQVGGRGITDTQYF. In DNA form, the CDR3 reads TGCGCCAGCAGCCAAGTGGGTGGGAGGGGTATCACAGATACGCAGTATTTT.

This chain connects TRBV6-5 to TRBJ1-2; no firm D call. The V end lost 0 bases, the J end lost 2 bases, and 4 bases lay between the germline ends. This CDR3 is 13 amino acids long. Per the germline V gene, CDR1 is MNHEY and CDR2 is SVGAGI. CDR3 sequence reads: CASSYSYNYGYTF. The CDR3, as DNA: TGTGCCAGCAGTTACTCCTACAACTATGGCTACACCTTC.

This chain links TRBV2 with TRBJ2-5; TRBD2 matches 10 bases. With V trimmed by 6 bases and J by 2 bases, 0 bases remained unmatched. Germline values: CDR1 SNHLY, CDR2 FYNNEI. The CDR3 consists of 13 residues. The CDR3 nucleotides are TGTGCCAGCAGACTAGCGGGACAAGAGACCCAGTACTTC. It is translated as CASRLAGQETQYF.

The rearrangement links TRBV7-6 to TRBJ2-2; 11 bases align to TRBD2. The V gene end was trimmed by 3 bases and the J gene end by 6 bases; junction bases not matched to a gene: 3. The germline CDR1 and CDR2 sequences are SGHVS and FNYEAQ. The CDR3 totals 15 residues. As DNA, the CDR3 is TGTGCCAGCAGCTTTCTAGCGGGAGGAGCCGGGGAGCTGTTTTTT. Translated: CASSFLAGGAGELFF.